The next 23 T cell receptor beta chains were all read from a single sample in a study of T cells after yellow fever vaccination (dated by TCRdb to between 2019 and 2020). The treatment or condition label of this sample denotes: live attenuated yellow fever vaccine strain. The library was built by means of 5' RACE. Sequencer: Illumina HiSeq 2500. TCRdb applied fastp at Q25 and MiXCR to the public reads, then kept only in-frame beta chains. Every CDR3 protein is listed once, alongside the most common genes and DNA of its rows. The sample profile shows over 100,000 distinct CDR3 sequences; 7.5% to 9.5% of them were found once. Together, the top ten hold 25% of the sample. Sequenced here: CD8+ T cells sorted from PBMCs, sampled 45 days after the yellow fever booster vaccination. These receptor sequences come from a man between 25 and 39 years old who received the YFV17D yellow fever vaccine.

This clonotype was seen at least ten times. The chain has TRBV11-1 and TRBJ2-3, with D hard to call. The CDR3 length is 13 residues. V was clipped by 6 bases and J by 3 bases, with 10 bases between them. Germline lookup yields CDR1 SGHAT and CDR2 FQDESV (reference sequence). CDR3 coding DNA: TGTGCCAGCAGGAACCCCGGTACAGATACGCAGTATTTT. Its protein product is CASRNPGTDTQYF.

This clonotype was observed at least ten times. The genes are TRBV7-6 and TRBJ2-5; 14 bases are a match to TRBD2. Looked up from germline, CDR1 is SGHVS and CDR2 is FNYEAQ. The CDR3 runs 17 residues. V gave up 5 bases and J gave up 5 bases; unmatched junction bases: 10. CDR3 residues: CASSLSGTSGSGETQYF. The CDR3 DNA reads TGTGCCAGCAGCCTTTCCGGGACTAGCGGGAGTGGGGAGACCCAGTACTTC.

The chain combines TRBV5-5 with TRBJ2-1, with D perhaps matching TRBD2 (6 bases). Germline CDR1 SGHKS, CDR2 YYEKEE (reference sequence). The CDR3 sequence is 15 residues long. Trimming shortened V by 4 bases and J by 6 bases, and 17 bases separated the two germline ends. CDR3 loop: CASSRRLEFSNEQFF. The CDR3 DNA reads as TGTGCCAGCAGCCGTAGACTAGAATTCTCCAATGAGCAGTTCTTC.

This clonotype was detected ten times or more. The V call is TRBV5-1, the J call TRBJ1-1; possible D gene TRBD1, 5 bases. V lost 3 bases and J lost 0, with 12 bases in between. Germline assignment: CDR1 SGHRS and CDR2 YFSETQ. This CDR3 contains 15 residues. The CDR3 here is CASSYLRGLNTEAFF. In nucleotides, the CDR3 is TGCGCCAGCAGCTATTTAAGGGGCCTGAACACTGAAGCTTTCTTT.

This clonotype was seen many times. The chain links TRBV7-8 to TRBJ2-6; 7 nucleotides match TRBD1. The CDR3 contains 20 residues. Trimming removed 1 base from V and 0 bases from J; junction bases left unmatched: 12. The germline CDR1 and CDR2 sequences are SGHVS and FQNEAQ. CDR3: CASSLVFADRTSSGANVLTF. Written as DNA, the CDR3 is TGTGCCAGCAGCTTAGTTTTCGCGGACAGGACCAGCTCTGGGGCCAACGTCCTGACTTTC.

In this sample, this clonotype turned up many times. The genes are TRBV27 and TRBJ2-7; D might be TRBD1 or TRBD2, each matching 5 bases. This CDR3 is 15 amino acids long. V dropped 5 bases and J dropped 4 bases, with 18 bases sitting between them. Germline CDR1 and CDR2: MNHEY and SMNVEV (reference sequence). CDR3 in amino acids: CASSQTMGPIYEQYF. CDR3 DNA: TGTGCCAGCAGTCAAACCATGGGACCTATTTACGAGCAGTACTTC.

In its sample, this clonotype was seen a few times. CDR3 amino acids: CASIHWGVVEQYF. CDR3 nucleotides: TGTGCCAGCATTCACTGGGGTGTCGTCGAGCAGTACTTC. This chain uses TRBV6-1 with TRBJ2-7; D not resolved. CDR3 length equals 13 residues. The germline V gene has CDR1 MNHNS and CDR2 SASEGT. V was clipped by 7 bases and J by 6 bases, with 16 bases between them.

At least ten counts were recorded for this clonotype. V gene TRBV20-1 combines with J gene TRBJ2-1; TRBD2 might be the D (5 bases). V was trimmed by 6 bases and J by 9 bases, leaving 12 bases between them. This CDR3 region has 11 residues. Germline V gives CDR1 DFQATT, CDR2 SNEGSKA (reference sequence). CDR3 residues: CSAPGEIEQFF. CDR3 nucleotides: TGCAGTGCCCCTGGGGAGATTGAGCAGTTCTTC.

This clonotype was picked up many times. The chain links TRBV5-1 to TRBJ2-1, with a weak D call TRBD2 (6 bases). Germline CDR1 reads SGHRS; CDR2 reads YFSETQ. Trimming took off 3 bases at V and 1 base at J, with 8 bases between the two ends. This CDR3 is 14 amino acids long. CDR3 amino acids: CASSYGSSYNEQFF. The CDR3 nucleotides read TGCGCCAGCAGCTACGGGAGTTCCTACAATGAGCAGTTCTTC.

This clonotype was seen many times. This sequence joins TRBV12-3 or TRBV12-4 and TRBJ2-3, with TRBD2 identical over 12 bases. With 5 bases clipped from V and 2 bases from J, the junction kept 5 bases outside the gene matches. The CDR3 is 16 residues long. The CDR3 reads CASSPGLAGTTDTQYF. CDR3 coding DNA: TGTGCCAGCAGTCCTGGACTAGCGGGGACCACAGATACGCAGTATTTT.

This clonotype was recorded at least ten times. The genes are TRBV24-1 and TRBJ2-1, with D possibly being TRBD2 (6 bases). The CDR3 is 11 residues long. V gave up 5 bases and J gave up 13 bases, with 11 bases separating them. The germline V gene encodes CDR1 KGHDR and CDR2 SFDVKD. CDR3 DNA: TGTGCCACCAGTGTGGGGGGACTCCAGTTCTTC. It specifies CATSVGGLQFF.

This clonotype was counted only a few times. The V and J genes are TRBV27 and TRBJ2-7, with 12 bases matching TRBD1. Looked up from germline, CDR1 is MNHEY and CDR2 is SMNVEV (reference sequence). J was trimmed by 2 bases and V by 5 bases; bases with no gene match: 7. The CDR3 covers 16 residues. The CDR3: CASSPNGDRGPYEQYF. The CDR3 coding sequence is TGTGCCAGCAGTCCCAATGGGGACAGGGGGCCCTACGAGCAGTACTTC.

This clonotype was recorded at least ten times. The chain uses TRBV5-1 and TRBJ2-1; no clear D gene. The CDR3 length is 15 residues. V was pared by 2 bases and J by 0 bases, with 9 bases between. CDR1 is SGHRS and CDR2 is YFSETQ in the germline V gene. CDR3 nucleotide sequence: TGCGCCAGCAGCTTAGGGCGGTACTCCTACAATGAGCAGTTCTTC. Translated: CASSLGRYSYNEQFF.

In its sample, this clonotype was seen a few times. This chain joins TRBV14 and TRBJ2-7; the match to TRBD1 covers 7 bases. This CDR3 is built from 16 residues. Germline V gene lookup returns CDR1 SGHDN and CDR2 FVKESK. V dropped 0 bases and J dropped 4; count of bases not matched to a gene: 9. The DNA for the CDR3 is TGTGCCAGCAGCCAAGAACAGGGGCCGTCGGGGTACGAGCAGTACTTC. Amino acid sequence: CASSQEQGPSGYEQYF.

This clonotype was picked up many times. The V gene is TRBV11-2, the J gene TRBJ2-1, with a possible D match to TRBD2 (6 bases). CDR3 size: 13 residues. Germline assignment: CDR1 SGHAT and CDR2 FQNNGV. The V end was cut by 3 bases, the J end by 9 bases, with 12 bases between. For the CDR3, the DNA is TGTGCCAGCAGCTTGCCCGGGGGAGCTGAGCAGTTCTTC. Its translation is CASSLPGGAEQFF. Full variable domain (missing parts from reference TRBV11-2 and TRBJ2-1): EAGVAQSPRYKIIEKRQSVAFWCNPISGHATLYWYQQILGQGPKLLIQFQNNGVVDDSQLPKDRFSAERLKGVDSTLKIQPAKLEDSAVYLCASSLPGGAEQFFGPGTRLTVL.

This clonotype has at least ten counts. V and J are TRBV3-1 and TRBJ2-7; D gene ambiguous. Germline loops: CDR1 LGHDT, CDR2 YNNKEL (reference sequence). V was shortened by 4 bases and J by 3 bases, with 10 bases between the two germline ends. The CDR3 consists of 13 residues. CDR3 in amino acids: CASSPPDLYEQYF. In DNA, the CDR3 is TGTGCCAGCAGCCCCCCGGATCTCTACGAGCAGTACTTC.

This clonotype came up a few times. This chain joins TRBV2 and TRBJ2-5; D could derive from TRBD1 or TRBD2 (5 bases each). This CDR3 is built from 16 residues. Germline V gives CDR1 SNHLY, CDR2 FYNNEI. The V gene lost 6 bases and the J gene lost 4 bases, with 21 bases spanning the gap. CDR3 nucleotide sequence: TGTGCCAGCAGAAATCCCGGGGCGGTCATAGTAGAGACCCAGTACTTC. Translating gives CASRNPGAVIVETQYF.

This clonotype was picked up many times. This chain uses TRBV6-5 with TRBJ2-1, with 8 bases identical to TRBD2. The length of the CDR3 is 14 residues. CDR1 and CDR2 from the germline V gene are MNHEY and SVGAGI. Trimming cost V 4 bases and J 8 bases; bases outside gene matches: 7. CDR3 DNA sequence: TGTGCCAGCAGTTCATATAGCGGGACACATGAGCAGTTCTTC. The encoded protein is CASSSYSGTHEQFF.

This clonotype was observed many times. This sequence joins TRBV7-6 and TRBJ2-7; 7 positions match TRBD2. The CDR3 runs to 14 residues. Looked up from germline, CDR1 is SGHVS and CDR2 is FNYEAQ. V gave up 4 bases and J gave up 5 bases; unmatched junction bases: 8. The CDR3 protein is CASSWTRTPDEQYF. The CDR3, as DNA: TGTGCCAGCAGCTGGACTAGAACCCCAGACGAGCAGTACTTC.

This clonotype was seen ten or more times. The rearrangement uses TRBV15 and TRBJ2-7; TRBD1 agrees at 7 bases. V was clipped by 1 base and J by 5 bases; unmatched bases: 14. Germline-derived CDR1 and CDR2 are LNHNV and YYDKDF (reference sequence). This CDR3 comprises 17 residues. The CDR3 loop is CATSRGGGQRESNEQYF. The CDR3 region has the DNA TGTGCCACCAGCAGAGGAGGGGGACAGCGCGAAAGTAACGAGCAGTACTTC.

This clonotype was picked up many times. V and J are TRBV4-3 and TRBJ2-7; the D gene is possibly TRBD2 (5 bases). The CDR3 spans 15 residues. The V end lost 4 bases, the J end lost 5 bases, and 18 bases lay between the germline ends. Germline V CDR1 and CDR2: LGHNA, YSLEER. The CDR3 here is CASSPRLDLLDEQYF. As DNA, the CDR3 is TGCGCCAGCAGCCCCCGCCTGGACTTACTGGACGAGCAGTACTTC.

This clonotype came up a few times. This rearrangement joins TRBV7-8 to TRBJ2-7, with D possibly TRBD1 on 6 matching bases. The ends were cut back, 7 bases at V and 7 bases at J, with 17 bases in the middle. In germline, CDR1 is SGHVS, CDR2 FQNEAQ. This CDR3 is built from 13 residues. The CDR3 loop reads CASTHSGVGEQYF. The CDR3 nucleotides are TGTGCCAGCACGCATTCAGGGGTAGGAGAGCAGTACTTC.

In its sample, this clonotype was seen a few times. The chain is built from TRBV7-2 and TRBJ2-1; TRBD2 matches at 11 bases. Germline assignment: CDR1 SGHTA and CDR2 FQGNSA. V gave up 5 bases and J gave up 5 bases; unmatched junction bases: 8. The CDR3 covers 16 residues. CDR3 region: CASSLYGTSGNNEQFF. The CDR3 nucleotides read TGTGCCAGCAGCCTTTACGGGACTAGCGGTAACAATGAGCAGTTCTTC.